The clone carrying this TCR beta chain was counted a few times. Its antigen is still unknown. These data originate in a study of T cells in Graves' hyperthyroidism and ophthalmopathy. The investigators amplified TCR beta CDR3 regions from RNA transcripts. RT-PCR in the first round (using the HTBI primer set) targeted the TCR CDR3. TCRdb reprocessed the multiplex PCR reads via MiXCR and lists one record per CDR3 protein. Seen here are under 450,000 distinct CDR3 sequences, approximately 15% observed once, and the top ten hold over 7.5%. Findings of the study overall: The model identified upcoming ophthalmopathy a median approximately six months ahead of onset.

Germline V lookup: CDR1 DFQATT, CDR2 SNEGSKA (reference sequence). V trimming: 6 bases; J trimming: 4 bases; junction bases outside the gene matches: 8. This CDR3 is built from 14 residues. This TCR was recovered from a woman aged 18-35 years with Graves' hyperthyroidism. Material for sequencing was blood. The genes are TRBV20-1 and TRBJ2-1, with TRBD2 matching 8 bases. Here the CDR3 DNA reads TGCAGTGCCCACCCTAGCGGGCCATACAATGAGCAGTTCTTC. Translating gives CSAHPSGPYNEQFF.